One sample yielded the 3 T cell receptor beta chains listed below, sequenced in a study of T cells in Graves' hyperthyroidism and ophthalmopathy (dated by TCRdb to the late 2010s). The library was built by means of multiplex PCR. Sequencing instrument: Illumina HiSeq 2000. The TCR beta CDR3 regions were amplified from RNA transcripts. The TCR CDR3 was subjected to a first round of RT-PCR using the HTBI primer set and the Qiagen OneStep RT-PCR kit. TCRdb took the public reads, trimmed them with fastp at Q25, ran MiXCR for clone calling and kept in-frame beta chains. Duplicate CDR3 protein sequences are folded into a single record with the most common DNA and genes. This sample is represented by hundreds of thousands of distinct CDR3 sequences; approximately 13% of them were singletons. The ten largest clones add up to 5.5% to 7.5% of the sample. The sample consisted of blood. All receptors derive from a woman aged 25 to 39 with Graves' hyperthyroidism that later progressed to Graves' ophthalmopathy.

This clonotype appeared many times. This chain joins TRBV18 and TRBJ1-1; TRBD1 matches at 9 bases. The ends lost 6 bases at V and 4 bases at J; junction bases unmatched: 9. The CDR3 consists of 15 residues. Looked up from germline, CDR1 is KGHSH and CDR2 is LQKENI. The CDR3 nucleotides read TGTGCCAGCTCCCCGACAGGGGGAAGACTCACTGAAGCTTTCTTT. This translates into CASSPTGGRLTEAFF.

This clonotype was counted at least ten times. The CDR3 coding sequence is TGTGCCAGCAGCCTAGGACAGGGAAGGGGAACCTCCGCTGAAGCTTTCTTT. Its translation: CASSLGQGRGTSAEAFF. The J gene is TRBJ1-1, the V gene TRBV12-3 or TRBV12-4; 8 bases fit TRBD1. V dropped 6 bases and J dropped 6; count of bases not matched to a gene: 18. The CDR3 totals 17 residues.

There are many counts of this clonotype. The chain uses TRBV4-1 and TRBJ2-5; D remains unclear. Trimming left V 0 bases short and J 1 base short, with 12 bases between. Per germline, CDR1 MGHRA and CDR2 YSYEKL. The length of the CDR3 is 16 residues. The CDR3 sequence is CASSQDGVASQETQYF. The CDR3 DNA reads as TGCGCCAGCAGCCAAGACGGTGTGGCTAGCCAAGAGACCCAGTACTTC.